The TCR beta chain described here comes from a study of blood T cell repertoires in COVID-19 (dated by TCRdb to about 2020). With respect to the entire study: Collaborator samples came from the United States, Italy and Spain and covered acute and convalescent phases of COVID-19. Deeply sampled blood TCRbeta repertoires from subjects exposed to, actively infected with, or recovered from COVID-19 were included in the dataset. The material from the prospective study consisted of cDNA or gDNA derived from T cells, B-cell-depleted T cells, or PBMCs. Samples came from the ongoing ImmuneRACE study (first 160 participants) plus 1,254 subjects from 6 global collaborators. Sample metadata almost always included a de-identified subject ID, COVID-19 status, age in years and sex. Where available, HLA class I and class II types were obtained from metadata supplied by the sample provider rather than from assay-based typing. The repertoires were released in a freely available public database meant as a resource for research on the immune response to SARS-CoV-2.

Reading from cysteine to phenylalanine, the CDR3 counts 17 amino acids. Only the CDR3 DNA is retained, 51 bases long and in frame from the first base. From a lookup of the germline V gene, CDR1 and CDR2 are SGHVS and FNYEAQ. For this chain, trimming is 2 bases at the V end and 5 bases at the J end, and the number of junction bases without a gene match is 5. Overall study results and their limits: The amount of clinical and demographic metadata varied by source and participant and was provided uncurated.

The immunoSEQ Assay, a bias-controlled multiplex PCR, was used to amplify TCRbeta CDR3 regions from genomic DNA. In the authors' own workflow: The number of nucleated cells in each sample was estimated from the amplification of reference gene primers within the assay. Sequence reads were collapsed and filtered to measure the absolute abundance of every unique TCRbeta CDR3 rearrangement. For each sample, productive Simpson clonality was calculated by taking the square root of Simpson's diversity index across productive rearrangements. The immuneACCESS repertoire file appears here via TCRdb, limited to in-frame rearrangements. These files lack a portion of the clones; in checked studies, under half of the deficit traces to unresolved V genes, and the cause of the others is not known. V and J calls and clone size are as listed in that table; D and trimming were resolved from the DNA. The sample contains approximately 100,000 clones, 88% of them found a single time. 6.5% of the sample lies in the top ten.

The sample holds a few counts of this clone. The antigen it recognizes is unknown. Qualities for individual bases were not recorded, and no much larger clone is one base off. Whole blood was collected in K2EDTA tubes by collaborating institutions according to the institutions' own protocols. For TCRbeta analysis, collaborator samples were shipped as frozen whole blood, as isolated PBMCs, or as DNA extracted from either sample type. The sequencing sample was made of peripheral blood. This chain joins TRBV7-6 to TRBJ2-2; a stretch of 13 junction bases matches TRBD2. The sequence was collected from a woman aged 60-75 years with acute or convalescent COVID-19. CDR3 reads: CASSLPGLAGETGELFF. The DNA is as follows: TGTGCCAGCAGCTTACCCGGACTAGCGGGAGAAACCGGGGAGCTGTTTTTT.